This entry lists 20 T cell receptor beta chains sequenced from one sample in a study of T cells after yellow fever vaccination. TCRdb re-analysed the 5' RACE reads in MiXCR, keeping a single row per CDR3 protein. In the table there are 620,000 or so distinct CDR3 sequences, roughly a sixth of which are singletons. The specimen was PBMCs, collected about 5 days after the first yellow fever vaccination. The source is a man between 18 and 29 years old who received the YFV17D yellow fever vaccine.

As concerns this clonotype: Compared with germline, one end of the junction differs, possibly owing to a read error. This sequence joins TRBV6-1 and TRBJ2-3, with TRBD1 matching over 9 bases. Germline V gene lookup returns CDR1 MNHNS and CDR2 SASEGT. CDR3 length: 16 residues. DNA of the CDR3: TGTGACAGCAGTGAAGCCCGGACAGGGGACACAGATACGCAGTATTTT. It is translated as CDSSEARTGDTDTQYF.

The chain couples TRBV11-2 to TRBJ2-7; 16 bases line up with TRBD2. Trimming at V came to 3 bases and at J to 0 bases, leaving 2 bases not matched to a gene. CDR1 and CDR2 (germline): SGHAT, FQNNGV. The CDR3 has 17 residues. The CDR3 here is CASSLGLAGGFSYEQYV. Here the CDR3 DNA reads TGTGCCAGCAGCTTGGGACTAGCGGGGGGGTTCTCCTACGAGCAGTACGTC.

The chain recombines TRBV9 with TRBJ2-5; possible D gene TRBD2, 5 bases. Germline-derived CDR1 and CDR2 are SGDLS and YYNGEE. The V and J ends lost 0 bases and 4 bases respectively, with 13 bases between them. This CDR3 region has 15 residues. The CDR3 spells CASSVGPSLGETQYF. The DNA of the CDR3 is TGTGCCAGCAGCGTAGGCCCCTCACTAGGAGAGACCCAGTACTTC.

This clonotype was seen more than once but under ten times. The rearrangement uses TRBV20-1 and TRBJ2-3; 8 nucleotides agree with TRBD2. The CDR3 length is 14 residues. Losses at the gene ends were 7 bases for V and 1 base for J; bases not matched to a gene: 7. Germline V gives CDR1 DFQATT, CDR2 SNEGSKA (reference sequence). CDR3 coding DNA: TGCAGTGGGTGGACTAGCAGCGGCACAGATACGCAGTATTTT. This encodes CSGWTSSGTDTQYF.

In its sample, this clonotype was seen a few times. This chain joins TRBV18 and TRBJ2-5; the D is unclear. This CDR3 contains 15 residues. The germline CDR1 and CDR2 sequences are KGHSH and LQKENI. Trimming removed 2 bases from V and 2 bases from J, with 12 bases in between. CDR3 sequence reads: CASSPYLGLQETQYF. CDR3 nucleotide sequence: TGTGCCAGCTCACCATACCTAGGCCTTCAAGAGACCCAGTACTTC.

This clonotype came up a few times. The V and J genes are TRBV3-1 and TRBJ2-1, with a possible D match to TRBD2 (7 bases). The ends were cut back, 6 bases at V and 2 bases at J, with 14 bases in the middle. The CDR3 contains 15 residues. CDR1 is LGHDT and CDR2 is YNNKEL in the germline V gene (reference sequence). In DNA, the CDR3 is TGTGCCAGCAGGGAGGGGGGGCCCCCCTACAATGAGCAGTTCTTC. Protein sequence: CASREGGPPYNEQFF.

This clonotype was counted between two and nine times. J is TRBJ1-5 and V is TRBV27; D is uncertain. The V gene lost 5 bases and the J gene lost 1 base, with 12 bases spanning the gap. The CDR3 has 15 amino acids. CDR1 MNHEY and CDR2 SMNVEV come from the germline V gene (reference sequence). The CDR3 sequence: CASSKGLGSNQPQHF. In DNA form, the CDR3 reads TGTGCCAGCAGTAAGGGTCTTGGCAGCAATCAGCCCCAGCATTTT.

This clonotype has more than one count but fewer than ten. The CDR3 loop is CASSSTGDGVYGYTF. The CDR3 DNA reads TGCGCCAGCAGCTCAACGGGGGATGGGGTCTATGGCTACACCTTC. The chain uses TRBV5-1 and TRBJ1-2; D possibly corresponds to TRBD1 (5 bases). This CDR3 comprises 15 residues. The V end was cut by 3 bases, the J end by 4 bases, with 16 bases between. Germline V gene sequence: CDR1 SGHRS, CDR2 YFSETQ.

This clonotype was detected only a few times. The rearrangement links TRBV4-1 to TRBJ2-7; a weak D match, TRBD2 (5 bases). Germline CDR1 and CDR2: MGHRA and YSYEKL. Trimming took off 2 bases at V and 7 bases at J, with 12 bases between the two ends. The CDR3 covers 13 residues. CDR3: CASSQLDSGEQYV. In nucleotides, the CDR3 is TGCGCCAGCAGCCAATTGGACTCGGGGGAGCAGTACGTC.

The J gene is TRBJ1-6, the V gene TRBV5-6; the D gene is possibly TRBD1 (6 bases). Germline V CDR1 and CDR2: SGHDT, YYEEEE. This CDR3 comprises 13 residues. Trimming left V 5 bases short and J 7 bases short, with 10 bases between. The CDR3 bases are TGTGCCAGCAGACCAGACAGGAATTCACCCCTCCACTTT. It translates to CASRPDRNSPLHF.

V is TRBV6-1 and J is TRBJ1-4, with D possibly TRBD1 on 5 matching bases. Germline values: CDR1 MNHNS, CDR2 SASEGT. The CDR3 is 13 amino acids. Deletions cut 9 bases from V and 5 bases from J, with 13 bases between. The CDR3 loop is CASRDGWNEKLFF. The CDR3 region has the DNA TGTGCCAGTAGGGACGGCTGGAATGAAAAACTGTTTTTT.

The chain combines TRBV5-6 with TRBJ2-7; D is uncertain. V was pared by 4 bases and J by 4 bases, with 15 bases between. Germline V CDR1 and CDR2: SGHDT, YYEEEE. CDR3 length equals 14 residues. CDR3 sequence reads: CASSPGVGQYEQYF. As DNA, the CDR3 is TGTGCCAGCAGCCCCGGCGTCGGGCAGTACGAGCAGTACTTC.

V is TRBV9 and J is TRBJ2-5; possible D gene TRBD1, 5 bases. CDR3 size: 13 residues. V was cut by 2 bases and J by 4 bases, with 9 bases left in between. Per germline, CDR1 SGDLS and CDR2 YYNGEE. The DNA for the CDR3 is TGTGCCAGCAGCGTTCGCCAGGGAGAGACCCAGTACTTC. Protein product: CASSVRQGETQYF.

The sample holds many counts of this clonotype. The CDR3 protein is CASSFGDTEAFF. For the CDR3, the DNA is TGTGCCAGCAGCTTCGGGGACACTGAAGCTTTCTTT. The rearrangement uses TRBV7-9 and TRBJ1-1; no reliable D call. Germline CDR1 reads SEHNR; CDR2 reads FQNEAQ (reference sequence). The V and J ends lost 3 bases and 3 bases respectively, with 5 bases between them. CDR3 length: 12 residues.

This clonotype appeared a few times. This rearrangement joins TRBV12-3 or TRBV12-4 to TRBJ1-3; 10 nucleotides match TRBD1. The trim removed 7 bases at V and 2 bases at J, leaving 8 bases unmatched. This CDR3 has 16 residues. The CDR3 loop is CASKPGTGVAGNTIYF. DNA for the CDR3: TGTGCCAGCAAACCAGGGACAGGGGTCGCTGGAAACACCATATATTTT.

This clonotype was seen a handful of times. This rearrangement joins TRBV7-2 to TRBJ2-3; D may be TRBD2 (5 bases). Germline CDR1 and CDR2: SGHTA and FQGNSA. Trimming removed 1 base at V and 5 bases at J, with 19 bases between. The CDR3 totals 17 residues. In DNA, the CDR3 is TGTGCCAGCAGCTTAGTAGGGTCGGGCCCTGGAGGAGATACGCAGTATTTT. Its translation is CASSLVGSGPGGDTQYF. Complete variable domain (other parts from reference TRBV7-2 and TRBJ2-3): GAGVSQSPSNKVTEKGKDVELRCDPISGHTALYWYRQSLGQGLEFLIYFQGNSAPDKSGLPSDRFSAERTGGSVSTLTIQRTQQEDSAVYLCASSLVGSGPGGDTQYFGPGTRLTVL.

The rearrangement joins TRBV4-2 to TRBJ1-2; D gene uncertain. Germline values: CDR1 LGHNA, CDR2 YNFKEQ. V was clipped by 0 bases and J by 2 bases, with 10 bases between them. The CDR3 runs 15 residues. CDR3: CASSQDLPGNYGYTF. For the CDR3, the DNA is TGTGCCAGCAGCCAAGATCTCCCCGGGAACTATGGCTACACCTTC.

This clonotype was counted many times. The genes are TRBV7-2 and TRBJ2-3; TRBD2 matches 11 bases. V shed 3 bases and J 4 bases; nucleotides not matched to a gene: 0. Germline assignment: CDR1 SGHTA and CDR2 FQGNSA. The length of the CDR3 is 14 residues. The CDR3 here is CASSFSGGADTQYF. The CDR3 DNA reads TGTGCCAGCAGCTTTAGCGGGGGGGCAGATACGCAGTATTTT.

A few counts support this clonotype. This sequence joins TRBV6-2 or TRBV6-3 and TRBJ2-1; no clear D gene. Trimming left V 2 bases short and J 9 bases short, with 8 bases between. The CDR3 runs 12 residues. Per the germline V gene, CDR1 is MNHEY and CDR2 is SVGEGT. CDR3 protein: CASSYAPSEQFF. The CDR3 nucleotides read TGTGCCAGCAGTTACGCCCCCTCTGAGCAGTTCTTC.

In its sample, this clonotype was seen once. The genes are TRBV20-1 and TRBJ1-3; 7 bases are shared with TRBD1. The CDR3 covers 13 residues. Germline V lookup: CDR1 DFQATT, CDR2 SNEGSKA (reference sequence). V was pared by 6 bases and J by 4 bases, with 6 bases of the junction left unmatched. DNA for the CDR3: TGCAGTGCAGTACAGGGGCCCGGAAACACCATATATTTT. As protein: CSAVQGPGNTIYF.